This TCR beta chain was sequenced in a study of human T cells and chemical hapten exposure. As to time point: pre-sensitization, week 0. The treatment here: therapeutic diphenylcyclopropenone sensitization with weekly scalp DPC. Investigators collected blood before applying each patch test. Alopecia patients, 18 to 70 years old and DPC-suitable, served as donors. Germline V gene lookup returns CDR1 SGDLS and CDR2 YYNGEE. This CDR3 has 15 amino acids. V was cut by 3 bases and J by 6 bases, with 15 bases left in between. TCRdb redid the calling of the RACE reads with MiXCR, one entry per CDR3 protein. The sample contains around 56,000 distinct CDR3 sequences, roughly 9.8% of which appear only once.

This chain connects TRBV9 to TRBJ1-4; D not certain. Material: whole blood, obtained in connection with sensitization to the hapten diphenylcyclopropenone (DPC). The TCR originated in a man in his forties with alopecia areata. Some clones in this sample may be carry-over from other donors' samples. CDR3 in DNA: TGTGCCAGCAGCGAAAGTCCCTCTGGAGATGAAAAACTGTTTTTT. Protein: CASSESPSGDEKLFF. The whole variable domain, remainder taken from reference TRBV9 and TRBJ1-4, is DSGVTQTPKHLITATGQRVTLRCSPRSGDLSVYWYQQSLDQGLQFLIQYYNGEERAKGNILERFSAQQFPDLHSELNLSSLELGDSALYFCASSESPSGDEKLFFGSGTQLSVL.